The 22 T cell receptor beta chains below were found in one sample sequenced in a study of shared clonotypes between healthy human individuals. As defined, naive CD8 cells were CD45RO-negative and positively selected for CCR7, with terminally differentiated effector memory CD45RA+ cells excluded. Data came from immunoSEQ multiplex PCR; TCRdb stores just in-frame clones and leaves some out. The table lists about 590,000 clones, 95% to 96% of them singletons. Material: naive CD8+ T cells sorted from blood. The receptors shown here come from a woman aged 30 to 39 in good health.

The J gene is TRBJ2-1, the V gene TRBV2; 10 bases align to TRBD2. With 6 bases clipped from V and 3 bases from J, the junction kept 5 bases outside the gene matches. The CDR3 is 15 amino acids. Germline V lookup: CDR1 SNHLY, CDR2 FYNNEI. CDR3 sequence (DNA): TGTGCCAGCAGCCTACTAGCGGGACACTACAATGAGCAGTTCTTC. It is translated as CASSLLAGHYNEQFF.

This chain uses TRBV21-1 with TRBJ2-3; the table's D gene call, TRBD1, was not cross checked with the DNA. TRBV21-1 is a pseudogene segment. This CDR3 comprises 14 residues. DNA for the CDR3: TGTGCCAGCAGCACCGGACAGGGGACAGATACGCAGTATTTT. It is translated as CASSTGQGTDTQYF.

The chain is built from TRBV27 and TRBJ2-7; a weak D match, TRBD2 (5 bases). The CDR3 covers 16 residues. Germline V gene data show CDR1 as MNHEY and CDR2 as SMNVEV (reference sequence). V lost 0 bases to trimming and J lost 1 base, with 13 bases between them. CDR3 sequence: CASSLSKGSGSYEQYF. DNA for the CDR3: TGTGCCAGCAGTTTATCGAAGGGAAGCGGATCCTACGAGCAGTACTTC.

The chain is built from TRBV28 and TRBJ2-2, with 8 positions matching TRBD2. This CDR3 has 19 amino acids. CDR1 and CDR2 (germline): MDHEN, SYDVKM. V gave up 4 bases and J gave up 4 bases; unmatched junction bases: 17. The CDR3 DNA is TGTGCCAGCAGTTCCCTCCCCCCGGGACTAGGGTCTGGCACCGGGGAGCTGTTTTTT. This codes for CASSSLPPGLGSGTGELFF.

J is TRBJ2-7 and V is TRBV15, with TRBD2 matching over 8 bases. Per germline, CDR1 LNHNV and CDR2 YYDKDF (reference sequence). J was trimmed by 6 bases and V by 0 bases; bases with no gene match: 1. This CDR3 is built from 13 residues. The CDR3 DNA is TGTGCCACCAGCAGAGAGGCGGGAGGCGAGCAGTACTTC. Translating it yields CATSREAGGEQYF.

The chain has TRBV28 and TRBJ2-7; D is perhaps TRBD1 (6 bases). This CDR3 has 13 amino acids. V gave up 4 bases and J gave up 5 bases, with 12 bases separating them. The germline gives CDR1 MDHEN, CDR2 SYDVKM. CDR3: CASSSQGLHEQYF. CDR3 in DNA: TGTGCCAGCAGTTCTCAGGGGCTCCACGAGCAGTACTTC.

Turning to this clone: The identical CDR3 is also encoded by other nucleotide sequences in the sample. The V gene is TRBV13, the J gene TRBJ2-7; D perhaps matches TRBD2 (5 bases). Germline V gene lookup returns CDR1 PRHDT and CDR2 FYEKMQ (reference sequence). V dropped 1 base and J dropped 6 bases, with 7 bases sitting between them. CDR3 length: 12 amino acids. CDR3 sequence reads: CASSLEAGEQYF. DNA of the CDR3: TGTGCCAGCAGCTTAGAGGCGGGCGAGCAGTACTTC. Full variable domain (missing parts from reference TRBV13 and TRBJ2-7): AAGVIQSPRHLIKEKRETATLKCYPIPRHDTVYWYQQGPGQDPQFLISFYEKMQSDKGSIPDRFSAQQFSDYHSELNMSSLELGDSALYFCASSLEAGEQYFGPGTRLTVT.

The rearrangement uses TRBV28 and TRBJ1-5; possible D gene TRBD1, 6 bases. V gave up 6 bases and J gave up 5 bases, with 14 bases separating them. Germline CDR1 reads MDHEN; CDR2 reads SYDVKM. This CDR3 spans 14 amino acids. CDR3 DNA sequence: TGTGCCAGCAGAAAACAGGGTTTTGATCAGCCCCAGCATTTT. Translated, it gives CASRKQGFDQPQHF.

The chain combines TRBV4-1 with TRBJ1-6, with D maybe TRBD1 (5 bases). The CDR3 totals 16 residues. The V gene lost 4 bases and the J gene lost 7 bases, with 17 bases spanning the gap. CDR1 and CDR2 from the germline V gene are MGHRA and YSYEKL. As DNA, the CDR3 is TGCGCCAGCAGCCCGGGGGAGGGGAACGCGAATTCACCCCTCCACTTT. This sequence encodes CASSPGEGNANSPLHF.

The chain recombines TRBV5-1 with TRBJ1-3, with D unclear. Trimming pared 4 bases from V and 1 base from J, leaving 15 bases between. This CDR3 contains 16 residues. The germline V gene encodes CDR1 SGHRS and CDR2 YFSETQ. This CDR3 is CASSPWGIGSGNTIYF. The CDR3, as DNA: TGCGCCAGCAGCCCGTGGGGAATCGGATCTGGAAACACCATATATTTT.

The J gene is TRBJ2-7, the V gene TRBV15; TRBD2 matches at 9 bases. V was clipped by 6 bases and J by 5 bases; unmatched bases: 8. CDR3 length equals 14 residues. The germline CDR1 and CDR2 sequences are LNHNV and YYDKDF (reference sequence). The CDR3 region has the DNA TGTGCCACCAGTTCCGGGACTAGCAAGGACGAGCAGTACTTC. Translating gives CATSSGTSKDEQYF.

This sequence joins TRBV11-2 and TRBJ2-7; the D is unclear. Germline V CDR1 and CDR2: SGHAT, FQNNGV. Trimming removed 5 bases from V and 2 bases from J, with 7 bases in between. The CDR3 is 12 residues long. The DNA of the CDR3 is TGTGCCAGCAGCCAGGCTGCCTACGAGCAGTACTTC. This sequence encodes CASSQAAYEQYF.

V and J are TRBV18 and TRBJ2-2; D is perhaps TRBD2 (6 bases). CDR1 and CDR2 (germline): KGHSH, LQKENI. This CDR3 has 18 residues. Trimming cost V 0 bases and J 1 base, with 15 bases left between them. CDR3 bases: TGTGCCAGCTCACCACCTACAGGAACGGAGGGGAACACCGGGGAGCTGTTTTTT. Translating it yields CASSPPTGTEGNTGELFF.

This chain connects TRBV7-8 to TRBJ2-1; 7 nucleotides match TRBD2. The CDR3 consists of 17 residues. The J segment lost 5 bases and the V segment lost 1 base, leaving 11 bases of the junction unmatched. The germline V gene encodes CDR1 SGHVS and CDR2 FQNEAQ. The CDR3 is CASSLESGTSPNNEQFF. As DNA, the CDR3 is TGTGCCAGCAGCTTAGAAAGCGGGACCAGCCCGAACAATGAGCAGTTCTTC.

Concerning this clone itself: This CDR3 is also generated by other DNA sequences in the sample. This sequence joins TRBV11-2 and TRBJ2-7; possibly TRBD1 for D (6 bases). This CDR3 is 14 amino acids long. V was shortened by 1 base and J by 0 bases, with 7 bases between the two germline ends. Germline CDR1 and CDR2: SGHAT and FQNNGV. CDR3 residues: CASSLVGGSYEQYF. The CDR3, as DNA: TGTGCCAGCAGCTTAGTAGGGGGCTCCTACGAGCAGTACTTC.

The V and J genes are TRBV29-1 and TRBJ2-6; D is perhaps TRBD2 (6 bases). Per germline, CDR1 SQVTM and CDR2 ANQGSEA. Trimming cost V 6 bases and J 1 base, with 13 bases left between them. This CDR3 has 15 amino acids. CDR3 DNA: TGCAGCGTCGCCGGGAGCGGATCTGGGGCCAACGTCCTGACTTTC. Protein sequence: CSVAGSGSGANVLTF.

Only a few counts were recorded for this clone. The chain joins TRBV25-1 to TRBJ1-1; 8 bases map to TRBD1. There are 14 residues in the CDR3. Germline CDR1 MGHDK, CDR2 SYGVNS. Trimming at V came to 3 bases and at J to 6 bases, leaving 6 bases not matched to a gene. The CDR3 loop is CASSDLGTGPEAFF. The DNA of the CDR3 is TGTGCCAGCAGTGATCTGGGGACAGGACCTGAAGCTTTCTTT.

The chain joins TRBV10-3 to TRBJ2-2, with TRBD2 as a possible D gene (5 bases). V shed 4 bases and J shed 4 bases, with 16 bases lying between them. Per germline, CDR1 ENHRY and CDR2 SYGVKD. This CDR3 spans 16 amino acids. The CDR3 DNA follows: TGTGCCATCAGTGGCCCGGAGGAGCTCGCCACCGGGGAGCTGTTTTTT. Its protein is CAISGPEELATGELFF.

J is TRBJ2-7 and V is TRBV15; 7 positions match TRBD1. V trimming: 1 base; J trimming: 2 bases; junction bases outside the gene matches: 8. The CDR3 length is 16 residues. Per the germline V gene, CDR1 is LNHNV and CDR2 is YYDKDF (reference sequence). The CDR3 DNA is TGTGCCACCAGCAGAGGCACTACAGGGGTCACCTACGAGCAGTACTTC. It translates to CATSRGTTGVTYEQYF.

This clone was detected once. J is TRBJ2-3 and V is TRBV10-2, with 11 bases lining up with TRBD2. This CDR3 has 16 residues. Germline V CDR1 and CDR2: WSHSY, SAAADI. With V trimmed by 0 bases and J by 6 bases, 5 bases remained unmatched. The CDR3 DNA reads TGCGCCAGCAGTGAGTCGACTAGCGGGGTGATGGATACGCAGTATTTT. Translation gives CASSESTSGVMDTQYF.

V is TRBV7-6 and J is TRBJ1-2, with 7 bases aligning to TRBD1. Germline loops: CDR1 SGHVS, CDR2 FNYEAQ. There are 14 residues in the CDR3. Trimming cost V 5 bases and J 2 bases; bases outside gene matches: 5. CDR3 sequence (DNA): TGTGCCAGCAGCCCAAGACAGGGAAACTATGGCTACACCTTC. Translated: CASSPRQGNYGYTF.

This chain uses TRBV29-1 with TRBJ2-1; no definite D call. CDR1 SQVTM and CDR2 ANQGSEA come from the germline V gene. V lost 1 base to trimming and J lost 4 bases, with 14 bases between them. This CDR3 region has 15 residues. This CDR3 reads CSVEGRPPTYNEQFF. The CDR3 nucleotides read TGCAGCGTTGAAGGTCGCCCACCGACTTACAATGAGCAGTTCTTC.